This T cell receptor beta chain was profiled in a study of T cell responses to AZD1222 COVID-19 vaccine. Overall study results and limits: Baseline testing showed seropositivity in only six AZD1222 recipients. At 160-218 and 743-854, vaccine-associated CD4 TCRs were dominant, and they spanned spike.

Pooled in the analysis were second doses at about 4 or about 12 weeks. The method was immunoSEQ multiplex PCR; TCRdb's version includes in-frame clones alone and lacks a portion of them. Of over 95,000 clones listed, about nine tenths are singletons. As for this clone: The antigen remains unidentified.

V was pared by 3 bases and J by 2 bases, with 10 bases between. The germline V gene encodes CDR1 KGHSH and CDR2 LQKENI. This CDR3 has 14 residues. The sequence derives from an adult who received the AZD1222 COVID-19 vaccine. The chain has TRBV18 and TRBJ1-2, with D hard to call. Source: peripheral blood, taken 28 days after the second AZD1222 dose. The CDR3 protein is CASSPRGKNYGYTF. CDR3 nucleotide sequence: TGTGCCAGCTCACCTCGTGGCAAGAACTATGGCTACACCTTC. The full variable domain, completed using reference TRBV18 and TRBJ1-2, is NAGVMQNPRHLVRRRGQEARLRCSPMKGHSHVYWYRQLPEEGLKFMVYLQKENIIDESGMPKERFSAEFPKEGPSILRIQQVVRGDSAAYFCASSPRGKNYGYTFGSGTRLTVV.